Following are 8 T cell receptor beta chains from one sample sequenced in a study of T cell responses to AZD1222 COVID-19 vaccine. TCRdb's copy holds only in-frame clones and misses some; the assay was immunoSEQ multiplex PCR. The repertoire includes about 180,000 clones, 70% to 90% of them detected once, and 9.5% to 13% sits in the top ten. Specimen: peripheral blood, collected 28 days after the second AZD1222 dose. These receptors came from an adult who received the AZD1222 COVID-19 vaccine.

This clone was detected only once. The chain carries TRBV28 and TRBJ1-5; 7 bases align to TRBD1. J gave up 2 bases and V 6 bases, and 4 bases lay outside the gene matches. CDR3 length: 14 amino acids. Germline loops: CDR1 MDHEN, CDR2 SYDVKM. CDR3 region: CASRQQGGNQPQHF. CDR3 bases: TGTGCCAGCAGACAGCAGGGGGGCAATCAGCCCCAGCATTTT.

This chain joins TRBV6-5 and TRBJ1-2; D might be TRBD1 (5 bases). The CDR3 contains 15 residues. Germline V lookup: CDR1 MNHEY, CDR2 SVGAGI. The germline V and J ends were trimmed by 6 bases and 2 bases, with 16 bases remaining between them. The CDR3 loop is CASSDWGVGNYGYTF. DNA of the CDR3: TGTGCCAGCAGCGACTGGGGGGTAGGGAACTATGGCTACACCTTC.

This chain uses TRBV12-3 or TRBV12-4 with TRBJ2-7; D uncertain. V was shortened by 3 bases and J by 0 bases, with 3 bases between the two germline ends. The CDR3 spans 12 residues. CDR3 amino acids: CASSFGSYEQYF. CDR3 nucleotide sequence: TGTGCCAGCAGTTTCGGCTCCTACGAGCAGTACTTC.

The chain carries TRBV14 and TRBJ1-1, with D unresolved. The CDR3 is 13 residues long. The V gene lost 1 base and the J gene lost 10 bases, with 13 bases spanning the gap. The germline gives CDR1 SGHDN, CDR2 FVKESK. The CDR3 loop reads CASSQVPTRGAFF. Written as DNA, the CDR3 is TGTGCCAGCAGCCAAGTTCCCACGCGGGGAGCTTTCTTT.

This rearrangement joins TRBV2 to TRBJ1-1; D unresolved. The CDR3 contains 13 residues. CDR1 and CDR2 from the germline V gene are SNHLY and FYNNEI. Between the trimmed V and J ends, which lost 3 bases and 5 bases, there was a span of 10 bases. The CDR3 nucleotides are TGTGCCAGCAGTGACGAGGATTGGACTGAAGCTTTCTTT. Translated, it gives CASSDEDWTEAFF.

CDR3 amino acids: CAITRTASSYEQYF. The CDR3 nucleotides read TGTGCCATCACGAGGACAGCCTCTAGCTACGAGCAGTACTTC. The rearrangement uses TRBV10-3 and TRBJ2-7; tentative D call: TRBD1 (6 bases). V was trimmed by 7 bases and J by 3 bases, leaving 16 bases between them. Germline V gives CDR1 ENHRY, CDR2 SYGVKD. The CDR3 contains 14 residues.

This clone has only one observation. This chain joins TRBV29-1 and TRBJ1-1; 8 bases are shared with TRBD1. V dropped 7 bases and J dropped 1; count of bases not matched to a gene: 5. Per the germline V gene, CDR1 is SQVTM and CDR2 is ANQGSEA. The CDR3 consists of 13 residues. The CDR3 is CSASGTGNTEAFF. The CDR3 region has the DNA TGCAGCGCCTCCGGGACAGGGAACACTGAAGCTTTCTTT. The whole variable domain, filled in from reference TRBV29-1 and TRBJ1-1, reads SAVISQKPSRDICQRGTSLTIQCQVDSQVTMMFWYRQQPGQSLTLIATANQGSEATYESGFVIDKFPISRPNLTFSTLTVSNMSPEDSSIYLCSASGTGNTEAFFGQGTRLTVV.

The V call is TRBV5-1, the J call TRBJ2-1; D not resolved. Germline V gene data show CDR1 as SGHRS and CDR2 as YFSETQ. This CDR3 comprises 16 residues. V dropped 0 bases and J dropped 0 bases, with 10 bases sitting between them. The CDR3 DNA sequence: TGCGCCAGCAGCTTGGATGTCGCGAGCTCCTACAATGAGCAGTTCTTC. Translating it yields CASSLDVASSYNEQFF.